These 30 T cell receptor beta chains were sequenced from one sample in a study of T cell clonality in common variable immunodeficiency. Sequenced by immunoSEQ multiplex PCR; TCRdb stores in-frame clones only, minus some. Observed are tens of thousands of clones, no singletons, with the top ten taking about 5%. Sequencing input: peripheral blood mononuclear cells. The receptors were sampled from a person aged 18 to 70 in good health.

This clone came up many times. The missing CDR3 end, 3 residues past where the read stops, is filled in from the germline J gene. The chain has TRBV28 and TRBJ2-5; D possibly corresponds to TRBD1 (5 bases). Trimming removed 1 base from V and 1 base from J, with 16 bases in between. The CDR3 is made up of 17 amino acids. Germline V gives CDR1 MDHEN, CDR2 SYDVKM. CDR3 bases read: TGTGCCAGCAGTTTATTGCCCAGGGTCGGTGGCCAAGAGACC. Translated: CASSLLPRVGGQET. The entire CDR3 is CASSLLPRVGGQETQYF. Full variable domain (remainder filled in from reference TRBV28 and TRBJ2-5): DVKVTQSSRYLVKRTGEKVFLECVQDMDHENMFWYRQDPGLGLRLIYFSYDVKMKEKGDIPEGYSVSREKKERFSLILESASTNQTSMYLCASSLLPRVGGQETQYFGPGTRLLVL.

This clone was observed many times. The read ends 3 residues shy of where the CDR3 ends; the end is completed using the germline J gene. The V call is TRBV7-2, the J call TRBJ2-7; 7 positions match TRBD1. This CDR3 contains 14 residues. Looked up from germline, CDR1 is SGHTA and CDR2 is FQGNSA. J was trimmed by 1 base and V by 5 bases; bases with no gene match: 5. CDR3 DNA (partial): TGTGCCAGCAGCCCCACAGGGGAGTCCTACGAG. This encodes CASSPTGESYE. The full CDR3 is CASSPTGESYEQYF.

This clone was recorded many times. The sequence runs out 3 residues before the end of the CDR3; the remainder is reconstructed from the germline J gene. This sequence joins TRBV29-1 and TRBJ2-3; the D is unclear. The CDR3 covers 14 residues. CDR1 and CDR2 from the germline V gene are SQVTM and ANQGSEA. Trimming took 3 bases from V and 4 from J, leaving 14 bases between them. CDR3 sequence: CSVDGLESPDTQYF. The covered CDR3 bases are TGCAGCGTTGATGGCCTAGAGAGTCCAGATACG.

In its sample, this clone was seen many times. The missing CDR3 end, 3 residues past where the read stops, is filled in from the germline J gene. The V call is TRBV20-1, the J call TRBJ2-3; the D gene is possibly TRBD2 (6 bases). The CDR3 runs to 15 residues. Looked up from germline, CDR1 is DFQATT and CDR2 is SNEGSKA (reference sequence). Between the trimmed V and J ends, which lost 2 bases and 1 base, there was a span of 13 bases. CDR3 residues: CSARRRGVRTDTQYF. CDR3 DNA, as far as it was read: TGCAGTGCTAGAAGGCGGGGAGTACGCACAGATACG.

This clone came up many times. CDR3 DNA (partial): TGTGCCAGTAGTATAGCGTCTAGCGGGAGGTACCCTGGGGCCAACGTC. This gives the protein CASSIASSGRYPGANV. The entire CDR3 sequence reads CASSIASSGRYPGANVLTF. The chain uses TRBV19 and TRBJ2-6, with TRBD2 matching over 11 bases. The read terminates 3 residues before the CDR3 end, so the remaining end is supplied by the germline J gene. CDR3 length equals 19 residues. V shed 1 base and J 2 bases; nucleotides not matched to a gene: 7. Germline V gene lookup returns CDR1 LNHDA and CDR2 SQIVND (reference sequence).

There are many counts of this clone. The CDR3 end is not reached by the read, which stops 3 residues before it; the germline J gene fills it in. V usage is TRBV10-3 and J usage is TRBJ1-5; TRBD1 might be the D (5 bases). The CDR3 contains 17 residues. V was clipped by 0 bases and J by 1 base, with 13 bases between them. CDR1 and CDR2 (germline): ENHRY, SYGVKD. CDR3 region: CAISESGRGVSNQPQHF. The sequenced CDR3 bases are TGTGCCATCAGTGAGTCGGGGCGGGGAGTCAGCAATCAGCCC.

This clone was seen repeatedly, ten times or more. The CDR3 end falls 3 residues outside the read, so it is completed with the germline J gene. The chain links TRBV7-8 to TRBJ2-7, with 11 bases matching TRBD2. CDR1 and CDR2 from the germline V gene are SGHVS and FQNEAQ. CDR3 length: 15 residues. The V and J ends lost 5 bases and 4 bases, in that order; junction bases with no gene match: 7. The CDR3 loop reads CASSPVAGGPYEQYF. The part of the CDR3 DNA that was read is TGTGCCAGCAGCCCCGTAGCGGGAGGGCCTTACGAG.

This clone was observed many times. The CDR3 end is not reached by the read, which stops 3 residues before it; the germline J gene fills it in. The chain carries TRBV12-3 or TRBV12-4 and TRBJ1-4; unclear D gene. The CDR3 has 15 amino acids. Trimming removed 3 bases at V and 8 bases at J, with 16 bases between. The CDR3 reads CASSLGGEVLEKLFF. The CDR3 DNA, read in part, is TGTGCCAGCAGTTTGGGCGGGGAAGTGTTGGAAAAA.

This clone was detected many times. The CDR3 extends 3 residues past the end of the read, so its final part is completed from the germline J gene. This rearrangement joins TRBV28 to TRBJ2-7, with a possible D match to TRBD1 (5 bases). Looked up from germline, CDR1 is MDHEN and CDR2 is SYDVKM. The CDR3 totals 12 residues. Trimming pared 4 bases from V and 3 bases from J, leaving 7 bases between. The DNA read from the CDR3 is TGTGCCAGCAGTTCGACAGTCTACGAG. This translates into CASSSTVYE. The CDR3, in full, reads CASSSTVYEQYF.

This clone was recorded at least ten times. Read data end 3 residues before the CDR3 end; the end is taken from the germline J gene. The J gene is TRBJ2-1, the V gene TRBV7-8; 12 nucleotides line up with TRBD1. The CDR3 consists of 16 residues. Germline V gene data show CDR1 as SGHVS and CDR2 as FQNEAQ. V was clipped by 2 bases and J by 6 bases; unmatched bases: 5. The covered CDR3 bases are TGTGCCAGCAGCTTATTTGGGACAGGGGGCTCCAATGAG. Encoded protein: CASSLFGTGGSNE. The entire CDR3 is CASSLFGTGGSNEQFF.

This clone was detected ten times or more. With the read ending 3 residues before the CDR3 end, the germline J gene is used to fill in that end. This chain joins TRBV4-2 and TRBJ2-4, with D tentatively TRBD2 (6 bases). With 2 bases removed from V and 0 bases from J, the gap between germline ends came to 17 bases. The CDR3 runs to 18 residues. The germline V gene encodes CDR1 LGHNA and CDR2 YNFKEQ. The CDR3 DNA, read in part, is TGTGCCAGCAGCCAAAATAGCGGAGGGCCCTTAGCCAAAAACATT. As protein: CASSQNSGGPLAKNI. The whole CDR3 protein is CASSQNSGGPLAKNIQYF.

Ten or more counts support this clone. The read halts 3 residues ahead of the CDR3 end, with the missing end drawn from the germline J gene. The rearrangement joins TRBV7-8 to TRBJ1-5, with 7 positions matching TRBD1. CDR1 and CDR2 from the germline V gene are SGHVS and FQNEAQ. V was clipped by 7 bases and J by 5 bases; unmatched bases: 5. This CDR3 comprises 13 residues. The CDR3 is CASTPGQYQPQHF. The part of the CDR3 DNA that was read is TGTGCCAGCACCCCGGGACAGTATCAGCCC.

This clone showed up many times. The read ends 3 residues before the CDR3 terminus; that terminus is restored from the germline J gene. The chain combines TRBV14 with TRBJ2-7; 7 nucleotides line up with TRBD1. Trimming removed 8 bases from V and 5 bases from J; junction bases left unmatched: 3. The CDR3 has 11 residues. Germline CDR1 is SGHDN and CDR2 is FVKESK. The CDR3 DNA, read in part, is TGTGCCAGCCGACAGGGCCACGAG. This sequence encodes CASRQGHE. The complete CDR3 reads CASRQGHEQYF.

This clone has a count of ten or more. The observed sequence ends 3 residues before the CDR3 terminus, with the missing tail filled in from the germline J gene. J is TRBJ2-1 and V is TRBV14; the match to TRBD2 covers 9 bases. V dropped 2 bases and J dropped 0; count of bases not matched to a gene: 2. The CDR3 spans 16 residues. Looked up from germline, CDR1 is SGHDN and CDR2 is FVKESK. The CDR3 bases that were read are TGTGCCAGCAGCCAAAATAGCGGGAGCTCCTACAATGAG. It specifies CASSQNSGSSYNE. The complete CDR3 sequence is CASSQNSGSSYNEQFF.

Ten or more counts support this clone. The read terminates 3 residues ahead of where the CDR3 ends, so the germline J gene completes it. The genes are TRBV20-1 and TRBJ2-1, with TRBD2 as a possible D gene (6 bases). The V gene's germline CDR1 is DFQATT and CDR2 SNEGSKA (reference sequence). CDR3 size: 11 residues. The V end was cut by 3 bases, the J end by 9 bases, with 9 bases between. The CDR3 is CSASGRGEQFF. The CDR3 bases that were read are TGCAGTGCTAGTGGGCGGGGTGAG.

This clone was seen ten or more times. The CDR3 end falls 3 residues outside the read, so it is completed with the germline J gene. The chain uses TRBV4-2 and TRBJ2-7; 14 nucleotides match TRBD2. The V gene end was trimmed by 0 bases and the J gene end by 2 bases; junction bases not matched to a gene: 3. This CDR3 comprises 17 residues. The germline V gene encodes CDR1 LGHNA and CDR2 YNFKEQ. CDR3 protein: CASSQEGTSGGTYEQYF. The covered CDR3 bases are TGTGCCAGCAGCCAAGAGGGGACTAGCGGGGGAACCTACGAG.

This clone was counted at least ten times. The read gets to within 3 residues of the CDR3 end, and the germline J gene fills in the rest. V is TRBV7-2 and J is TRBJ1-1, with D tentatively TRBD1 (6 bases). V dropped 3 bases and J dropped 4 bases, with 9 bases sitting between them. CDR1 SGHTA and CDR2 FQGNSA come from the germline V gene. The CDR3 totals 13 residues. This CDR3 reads CASSFGGGTEAFF. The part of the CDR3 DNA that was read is TGTGCCAGCAGCTTTGGGGGCGGCACTGAA.

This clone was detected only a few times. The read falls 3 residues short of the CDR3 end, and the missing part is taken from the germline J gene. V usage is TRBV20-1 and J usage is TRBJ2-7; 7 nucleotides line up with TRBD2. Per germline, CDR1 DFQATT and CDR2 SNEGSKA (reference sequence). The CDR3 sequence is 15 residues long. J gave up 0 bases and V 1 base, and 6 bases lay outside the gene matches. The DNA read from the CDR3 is TGCAGTGCTAGAGTGGAAGCGGGGAGCTCCTACGAG. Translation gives CSARVEAGSSYE. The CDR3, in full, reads CSARVEAGSSYEQYF.

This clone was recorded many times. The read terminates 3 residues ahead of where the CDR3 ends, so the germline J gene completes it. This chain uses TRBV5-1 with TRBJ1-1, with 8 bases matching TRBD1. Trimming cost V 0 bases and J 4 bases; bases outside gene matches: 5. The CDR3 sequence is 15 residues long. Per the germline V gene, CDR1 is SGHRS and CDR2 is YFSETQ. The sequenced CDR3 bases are TGCGCCAGCAGCTTGGGCCTTGACAGGGGCACTGAA. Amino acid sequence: CASSLGLDRGTE. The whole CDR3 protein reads CASSLGLDRGTEAFF.

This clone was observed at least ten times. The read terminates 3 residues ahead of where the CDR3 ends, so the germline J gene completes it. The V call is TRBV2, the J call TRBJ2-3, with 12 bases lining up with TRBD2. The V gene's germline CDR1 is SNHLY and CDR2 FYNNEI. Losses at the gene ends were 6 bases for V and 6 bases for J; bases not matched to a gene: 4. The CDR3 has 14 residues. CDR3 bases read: TGTGCCAGCAGGCTACTAGCGGGAGGTGATACG. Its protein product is CASRLLAGGDT. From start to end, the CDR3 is CASRLLAGGDTQYF.

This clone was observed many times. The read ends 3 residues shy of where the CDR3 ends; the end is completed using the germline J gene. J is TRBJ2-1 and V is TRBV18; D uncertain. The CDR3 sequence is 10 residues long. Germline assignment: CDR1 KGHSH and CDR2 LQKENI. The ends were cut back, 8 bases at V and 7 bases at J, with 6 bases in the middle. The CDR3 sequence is CASRGNEQFF. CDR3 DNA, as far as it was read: TGTGCCAGCCGAGGTAATGAG.

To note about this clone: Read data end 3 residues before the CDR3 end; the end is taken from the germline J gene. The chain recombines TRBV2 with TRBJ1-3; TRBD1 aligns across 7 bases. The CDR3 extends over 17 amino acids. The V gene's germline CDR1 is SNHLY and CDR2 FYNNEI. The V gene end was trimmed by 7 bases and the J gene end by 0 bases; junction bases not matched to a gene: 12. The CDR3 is CASTPSGQLYSGNTIYF. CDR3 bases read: TGTGCCAGCACCCCATCGGGACAGCTATACTCTGGAAACACC.

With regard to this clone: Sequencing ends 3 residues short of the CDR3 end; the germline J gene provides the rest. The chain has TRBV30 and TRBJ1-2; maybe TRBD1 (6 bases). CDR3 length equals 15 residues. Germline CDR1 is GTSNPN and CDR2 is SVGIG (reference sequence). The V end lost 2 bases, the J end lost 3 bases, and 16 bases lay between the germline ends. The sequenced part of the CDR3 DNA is TGTGCCTGGAGTAAAGGGTGGGGACAAGACTATGGC. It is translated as CAWSKGWGQDYG. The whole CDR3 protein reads CAWSKGWGQDYGYTF.

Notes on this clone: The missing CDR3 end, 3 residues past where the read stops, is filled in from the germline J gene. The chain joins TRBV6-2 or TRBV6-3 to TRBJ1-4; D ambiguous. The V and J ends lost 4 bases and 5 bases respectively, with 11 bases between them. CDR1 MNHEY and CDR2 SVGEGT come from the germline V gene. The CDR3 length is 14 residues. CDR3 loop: CASSSRALNEKLFF. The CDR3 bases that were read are TGTGCCAGCAGTTCAAGGGCCCTCAATGAAAAA.

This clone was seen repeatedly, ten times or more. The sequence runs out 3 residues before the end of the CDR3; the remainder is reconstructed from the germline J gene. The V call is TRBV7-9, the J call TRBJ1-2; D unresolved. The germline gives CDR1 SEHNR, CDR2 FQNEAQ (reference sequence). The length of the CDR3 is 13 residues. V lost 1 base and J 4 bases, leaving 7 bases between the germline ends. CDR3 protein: CASSLVSGYGYTF. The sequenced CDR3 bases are TGTGCCAGCAGCTTAGTCAGCGGCTATGGC.

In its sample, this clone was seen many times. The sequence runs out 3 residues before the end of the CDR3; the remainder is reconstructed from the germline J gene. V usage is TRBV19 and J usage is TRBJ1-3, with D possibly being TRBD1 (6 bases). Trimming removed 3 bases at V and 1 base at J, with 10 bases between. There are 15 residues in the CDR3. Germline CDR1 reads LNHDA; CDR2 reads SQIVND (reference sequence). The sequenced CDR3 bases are TGTGCCAGTAGTATGGGACATTTTTCTGGAAACACC. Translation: CASSMGHFSGNT. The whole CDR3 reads CASSMGHFSGNTIYF.

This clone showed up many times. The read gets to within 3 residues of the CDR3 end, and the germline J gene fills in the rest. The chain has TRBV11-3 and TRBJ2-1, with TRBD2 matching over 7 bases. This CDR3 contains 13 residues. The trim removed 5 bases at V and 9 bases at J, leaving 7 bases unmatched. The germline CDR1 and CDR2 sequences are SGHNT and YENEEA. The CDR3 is CASSHGLVGEQFF. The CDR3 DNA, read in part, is TGTGCCAGCAGCCACGGACTAGTTGGTGAG.

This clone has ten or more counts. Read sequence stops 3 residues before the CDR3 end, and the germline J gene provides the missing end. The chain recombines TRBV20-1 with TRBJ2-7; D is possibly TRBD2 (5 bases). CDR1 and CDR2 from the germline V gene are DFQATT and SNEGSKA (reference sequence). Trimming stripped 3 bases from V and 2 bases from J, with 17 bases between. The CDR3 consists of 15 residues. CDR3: CSASNTHSETYEQYF. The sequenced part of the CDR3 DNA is TGCAGTGCTAGTAATACACATAGCGAGACCTACGAG.

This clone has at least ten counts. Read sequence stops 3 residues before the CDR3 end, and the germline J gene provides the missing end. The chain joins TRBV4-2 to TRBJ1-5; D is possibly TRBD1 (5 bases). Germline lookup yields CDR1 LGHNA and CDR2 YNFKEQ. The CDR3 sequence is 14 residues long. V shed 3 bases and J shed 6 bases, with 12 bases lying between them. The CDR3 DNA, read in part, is TGTGCCAGCAGCCACGCCACCCAGGGTCAGCCC. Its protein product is CASSHATQGQP. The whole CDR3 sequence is CASSHATQGQPQHF.

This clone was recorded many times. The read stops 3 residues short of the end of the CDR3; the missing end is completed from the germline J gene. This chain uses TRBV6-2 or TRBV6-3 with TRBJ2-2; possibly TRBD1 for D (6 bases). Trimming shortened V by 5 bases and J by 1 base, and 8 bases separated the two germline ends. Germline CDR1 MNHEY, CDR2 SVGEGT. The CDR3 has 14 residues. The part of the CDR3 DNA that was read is TGTGCCAGCAGTCCGACAGGGAACACCGGGGAG. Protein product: CASSPTGNTGE. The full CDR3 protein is CASSPTGNTGELFF.